This TCR beta chain was found in a study of blood T cell repertoires in COVID-19. V gave up 2 bases and J gave up 4 bases, with 10 bases separating them. This CDR3 is 14 amino acids long. Germline V gives CDR1 WNHNN, CDR2 SYGVQD (reference sequence). Sequenced by immunoSEQ multiplex PCR; TCRdb stores in-frame clones only, minus some. The repertoire holds about 160,000 clones, with approximately 82% as singletons. Input material: peripheral blood. The chain joins TRBV10-1 to TRBJ2-3, with D uncertain. The TCR originated in a woman between 40 and 55 years old with COVID-19, enrolled during active disease. CDR3: CASSESESADTQYF. The CDR3 coding sequence is TGCGCCAGCAGTGAGAGTGAGTCGGCAGATACGCAGTATTTT.